This paragraph covers one T cell receptor (beta chain) sequence. Its antigen is unknown. This record comes from a study of monozygotic twins with inflammatory bowel disease. Study observations and caveats: Variability may have been added to patient repertoires by differing immunosuppressive treatments.

Donors gave 2.5 ml of blood apiece. From whole blood, total RNA was isolated without any sorting of T cells. Per individual sample, eight separate reactions were used to make cDNA. TCRdb re-called the 5' RACE reads and shows each CDR3 protein once, DNA omitted. This specimen shows roughly 150,000 distinct CDR3 sequences; the ten leading clones hold 0.95% to 1.5%. The CDR3 is 14 amino acids. Per the germline V gene, CDR1 is SGHRS and CDR2 is YFSETQ. The gene calls are TRBV5-1 and TRBJ2-1. This TCR derives from a human donor with ulcerative colitis or Crohn's disease, or a healthy co-twin of an affected twin (not recorded which). Input material: blood. The CDR3 here is CASSSSGTYNEQFF. Looking up the rest from reference TRBV5-1 and TRBJ2-1 gives the full variable domain: KAGVTQTPRYLIKTRGQQVTLSCSPISGHRSVSWYQQTPGQGLQFLFEYFSETQRNKGNFPGRFSGRQFSNSRSEMNVSTLELGDSALYLCASSSSGTYNEQFFGPGTRLTVL.